The rows below give T cell receptor beta chains drawn from one sample of a study of T cell repertoires and HLA-DP antigens. These receptors have no known antigen. Clones were read by immunoSEQ multiplex PCR, and TCRdb kept only the in-frame ones, dropping some. The sample includes 85,000 to 90,000 clones, around 86% seen only once; the top ten take roughly 1.6%. The source material was CD4+ T cells from PBMCs. These receptors were collected from a man aged 45-60 years in good health and CMV-seronegative. Each CDR3 is given without its conserved first and last residue. The order of the fields is V gene, CDR3 protein.

v_gene: TRBV15; CDR3aa: ATSRVGGRIDEQY
v_gene: TRBV6-1; CDR3aa: ASSERGQGATYEQY
v_gene: TRBV18; CDR3aa: ASSPGSTDTQY
v_gene: TRBV7-3; CDR3aa: ASSAGTGGGELF
v_gene: TRBV29-1; CDR3aa: SVQGAKGLNTEAF
v_gene: TRBV27; CDR3aa: ASSSLAGAITGELF
v_gene: TRBV29-1; CDR3aa: SVSPDTQY
v_gene: TRBV28; CDR3aa: ASSPSEGPANEKLF
v_gene: TRBV28; CDR3aa: ASRGQGTEKLF
v_gene: TRBV28; CDR3aa: ASRPGQGGYGYT
v_gene: TRBV28; CDR3aa: ASSSGSWTEAF
v_gene: TRBV30; CDR3aa: AWRGLAGAGDTQY
v_gene: TRBV11-2; CDR3aa: ASTPGALQETQY
v_gene: TRBV29-1; CDR3aa: SVEPRQVWTANEQF
v_gene: TRBV5-1; CDR3aa: ASSLGNQADTQY
v_gene: TRBV7-6; CDR3aa: ASTNFPGGGQETQY
v_gene: TRBV15; CDR3aa: ATSRLAANPADTQY
v_gene: TRBV27; CDR3aa: ASSLTRERKGGYT
v_gene: TRBV11-2; CDR3aa: ASRLTPAGEKLF
v_gene: TRBV7-2; CDR3aa: ASSPGLGAGGRQETQY
v_gene: TRBV4-2; CDR3aa: ASSQHPATSTDTQY
v_gene: TRBV5-1; CDR3aa: ASSLDGQGEETQY
v_gene: TRBV28; CDR3aa: ASSSNTGSQH
v_gene: TRBV6-5; CDR3aa: ASSFTPRGVADTQY
v_gene: TRBV28; CDR3aa: ASSFRQGRNEKLF
v_gene: TRBV9; CDR3aa: ASSVATPSRTNEQF
v_gene: TRBV6-1; CDR3aa: ASSGGGLAGGRSSYNEQF
v_gene: TRBV6-6; CDR3aa: ASQLQTGGEQPQH
v_gene: TRBV6-4; CDR3aa: ASSVQGVNTEAF
v_gene: TRBV27; CDR3aa: ASSLGRQGGYEQY
v_gene: TRBV7-2; CDR3aa: ASSLVAVTDTQY
v_gene: TRBV15; CDR3aa: ATSRGGTANTEAF
v_gene: TRBV18; CDR3aa: ASSPSRGDTEAF
v_gene: TRBV30; CDR3aa: AWSGVYQETQY
v_gene: TRBV5-1; CDR3aa: ASTLNGGSRGEQF
v_gene: TRBV18; CDR3aa: ASSLHRVNQPQH
v_gene: TRBV20-1; CDR3aa: SAQLRNTIY
v_gene: TRBV5-1; CDR3aa: ASSLGQGAAVKETQY
v_gene: TRBV7-8; CDR3aa: ASSPRRGGLSAYEQY
v_gene: TRBV6-6; CDR3aa: ASSYSPGQGKAF